This T cell receptor beta chain was recovered during a study of blood T cell repertoires in COVID-19. With respect to this clone: Other DNA sequences within the sample encode an identical CDR3.

Germline lookup yields CDR1 SGDLS and CDR2 YYNGEE. This CDR3 spans 15 amino acids. V was shortened by 1 base and J by 3 bases, with 11 bases between the two germline ends. Sequencing was performed with immunoSEQ multiplex PCR; in TCRdb, only in-frame clones are kept and a portion is missing. The profile shows about 200,000 clones, approximately 84% of them singletons. The gene calls are TRBV9 and TRBJ2-1; D is ambiguous. This TCR derives from a man of 80 years or more with acute or convalescent COVID-19. The sample taken for sequencing was peripheral blood. The CDR3 spells CASSVLAASYNEQFF. The CDR3, as DNA: TGTGCCAGCAGCGTACTCGCGGCCAGCTACAATGAGCAGTTCTTC.